Included here is one TCR beta chain sequence, with context. Its antigen is not identified. The identical CDR3 is also encoded by other nucleotide sequences in the sample. This sample stems from a study of T cell responses to AZD1222 COVID-19 vaccine. The CDR3 has 12 residues. The germline V and J ends were trimmed by 1 base and 7 bases, with 7 bases remaining between them. CDR1 MDHEN and CDR2 SYDVKM come from the germline V gene. Generated by immunoSEQ multiplex PCR, the TCRdb table keeps only in-frame clones and is missing some. The sample lists under 200,000 clones; 88% were seen once. Study-wide results and caveats: Spike-specific TCR breadth and depth were elevated following two AZD1222 doses. Reports indicate that nearly half of spike-specific TCRs are directed at unmutated variant regions.

This receptor was identified in an adult in good health. Sequencing used peripheral blood, obtained on day 0 of AZD1222 vaccination. V and J are TRBV28 and TRBJ1-1; no firm D call. The CDR3 DNA reads TGTGCCAGCAGTTTATTGGGGAGTGAAGCTTTCTTT. It specifies CASSLLGSEAFF.